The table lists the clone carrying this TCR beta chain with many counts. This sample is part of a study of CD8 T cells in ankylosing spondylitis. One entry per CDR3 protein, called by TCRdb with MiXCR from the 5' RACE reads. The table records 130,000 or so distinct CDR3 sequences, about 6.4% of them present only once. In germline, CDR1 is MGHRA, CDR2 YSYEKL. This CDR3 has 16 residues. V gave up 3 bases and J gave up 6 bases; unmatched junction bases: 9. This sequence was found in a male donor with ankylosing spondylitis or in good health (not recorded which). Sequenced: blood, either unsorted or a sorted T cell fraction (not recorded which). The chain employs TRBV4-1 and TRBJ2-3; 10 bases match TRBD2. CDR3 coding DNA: TGCGCCAGCAGCCAGCAAGATCTAGCGGGGGTGGATACGCAGTATTTT. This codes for CASSQQDLAGVDTQYF.